This TCR beta chain is drawn from a study of OX40 agonist ivuxolimab in advanced cancers. Turning to the study itself: Each dose-escalation patient presented with hepatocellular carcinoma, melanoma, renal cell or head and neck cancer. Enrollees could have had prior anti-PD-1, anti-PD-L1 or anti-CTLA-4 therapy, which 35% to 40% had received.

Profiling relied on immunoSEQ multiplex PCR, and the TCRdb table lists in-frame clones only, not all of them. Here the sample spans 45,000 to 55,000 clones, about 83% being singletons. The CDR3 totals 14 residues. Germline assignment: CDR1 ENHRY and CDR2 SYGVKD. With V trimmed by 9 bases and J by 4 bases, 10 bases remained unmatched. In the case of this clone: The antigen is unknown.

Study-wide findings and caveats: The study found among the lowest clonal expansion in partial responders at 0.1-3.0 mg/kg.

The V and J genes are TRBV10-3 and TRBJ1-2, with 8 bases fitting TRBD1. The TCR comes from an adult with an advanced solid tumor such as melanoma, head and neck, liver or kidney cancer. Specimen: CD4+ or CD8+ T cells sorted from blood, collected in a trial of the OX40 agonist ivuxolimab. DNA of the CDR3: TGTGCCATTAGGCCGGACAGGGACCTCTATGGCTACACCTTC. Translating gives CAIRPDRDLYGYTF.